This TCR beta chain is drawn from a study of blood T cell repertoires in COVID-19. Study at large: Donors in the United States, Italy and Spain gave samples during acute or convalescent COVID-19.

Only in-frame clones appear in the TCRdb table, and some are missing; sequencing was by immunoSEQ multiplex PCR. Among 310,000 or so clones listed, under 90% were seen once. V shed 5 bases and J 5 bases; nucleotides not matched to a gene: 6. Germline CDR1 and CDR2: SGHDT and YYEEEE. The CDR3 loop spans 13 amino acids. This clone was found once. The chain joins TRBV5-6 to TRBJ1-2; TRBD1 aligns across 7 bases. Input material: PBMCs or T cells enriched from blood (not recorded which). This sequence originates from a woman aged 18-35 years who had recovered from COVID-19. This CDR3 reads CASRVRGQYGYTF. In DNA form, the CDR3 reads TGTGCCAGCAGAGTGAGGGGGCAGTATGGCTACACCTTC.